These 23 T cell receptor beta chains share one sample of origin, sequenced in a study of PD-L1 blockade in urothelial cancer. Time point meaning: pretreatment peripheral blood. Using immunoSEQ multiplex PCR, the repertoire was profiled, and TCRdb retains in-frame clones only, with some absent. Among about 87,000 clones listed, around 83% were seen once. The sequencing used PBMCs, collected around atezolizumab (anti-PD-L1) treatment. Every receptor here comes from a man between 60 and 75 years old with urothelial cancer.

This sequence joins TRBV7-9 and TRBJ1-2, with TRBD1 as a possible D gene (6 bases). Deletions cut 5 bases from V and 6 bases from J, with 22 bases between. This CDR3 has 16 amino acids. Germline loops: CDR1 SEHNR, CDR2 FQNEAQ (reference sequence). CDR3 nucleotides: TGTGCCAGCAGCAGAACCGGGACACAAGTACCAGATGGCTACACCTTC. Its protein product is CASSRTGTQVPDGYTF.

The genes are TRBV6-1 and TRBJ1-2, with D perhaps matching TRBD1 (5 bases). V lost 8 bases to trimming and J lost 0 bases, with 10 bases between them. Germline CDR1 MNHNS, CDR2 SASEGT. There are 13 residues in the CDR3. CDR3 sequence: CASWGTSNYGYTF. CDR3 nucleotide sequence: TGTGCCAGCTGGGGGACTTCTAACTATGGCTACACCTTC.

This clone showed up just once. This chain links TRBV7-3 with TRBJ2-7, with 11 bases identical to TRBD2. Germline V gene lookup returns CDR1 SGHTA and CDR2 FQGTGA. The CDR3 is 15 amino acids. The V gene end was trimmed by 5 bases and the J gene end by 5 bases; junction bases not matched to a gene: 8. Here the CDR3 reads CASSLRGLAADEQYF. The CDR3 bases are TGTGCCAGCAGCCTGAGGGGACTAGCGGCTGACGAGCAGTACTTC.

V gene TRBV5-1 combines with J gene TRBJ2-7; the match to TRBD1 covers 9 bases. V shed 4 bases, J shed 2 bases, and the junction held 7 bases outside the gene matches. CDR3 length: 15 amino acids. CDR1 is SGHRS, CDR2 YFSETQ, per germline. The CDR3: CASSHGTGRAYEQYF. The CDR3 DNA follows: TGCGCCAGCAGCCACGGGACAGGGCGGGCCTACGAGCAGTACTTC.

The CDR3 here is CASSLSPGLYGYTF. The DNA of the CDR3 is TGTGCCAGCAGCTTATCTCCGGGTCTCTATGGCTACACCTTC. The chain combines TRBV7-9 with TRBJ1-2; the D is unclear. V lost 2 bases to trimming and J lost 4 bases, with 11 bases between them. CDR1 SEHNR and CDR2 FQNEAQ come from the germline V gene (reference sequence). The length of the CDR3 is 14 residues.

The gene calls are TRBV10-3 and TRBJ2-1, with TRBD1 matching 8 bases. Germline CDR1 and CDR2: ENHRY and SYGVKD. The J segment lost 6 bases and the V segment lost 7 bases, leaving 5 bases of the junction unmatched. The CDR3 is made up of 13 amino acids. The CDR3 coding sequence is TGTGCCATCACGGACAGGGTAGTCAATGAGCAGTTCTTC. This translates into CAITDRVVNEQFF.

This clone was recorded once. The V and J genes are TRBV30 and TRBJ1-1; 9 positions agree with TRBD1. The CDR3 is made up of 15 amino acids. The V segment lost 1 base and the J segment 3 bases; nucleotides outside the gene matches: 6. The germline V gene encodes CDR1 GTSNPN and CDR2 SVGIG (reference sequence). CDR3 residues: CAWSGTGAGDTEAFF. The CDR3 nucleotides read TGTGCCTGGAGTGGGACAGGGGCCGGGGACACTGAAGCTTTCTTT. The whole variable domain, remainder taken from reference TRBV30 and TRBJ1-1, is SQTIHQWPATLVQPVGSPLSLECTVEGTSNPNLYWYRQAAGRGLQLLFYSVGIGQISSEVPQNLSASRPQDRQFILSSKKLLLSDSGFYLCAWSGTGAGDTEAFFGQGTRLTVV.

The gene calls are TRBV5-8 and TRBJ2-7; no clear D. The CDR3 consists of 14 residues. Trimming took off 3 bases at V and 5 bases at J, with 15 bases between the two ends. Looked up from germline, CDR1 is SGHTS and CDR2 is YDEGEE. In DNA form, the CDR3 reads TGTGCCAGCAGCTCAAATGTGAGGCCAGACGAGCAGTACTTC. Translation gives CASSSNVRPDEQYF.

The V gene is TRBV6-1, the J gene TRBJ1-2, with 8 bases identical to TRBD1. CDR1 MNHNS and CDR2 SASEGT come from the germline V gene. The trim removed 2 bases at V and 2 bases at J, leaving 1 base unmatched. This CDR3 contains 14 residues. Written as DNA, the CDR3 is TGTGCCAGCAGTGAAACAGGGGGAAACTATGGCTACACCTTC. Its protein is CASSETGGNYGYTF.

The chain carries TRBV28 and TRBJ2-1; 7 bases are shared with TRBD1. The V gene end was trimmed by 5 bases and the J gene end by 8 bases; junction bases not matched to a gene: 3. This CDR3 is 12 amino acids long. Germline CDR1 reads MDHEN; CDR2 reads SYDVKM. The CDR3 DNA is TGTGCCAGCAGTCCGACAGGGTATGAGCAGTTCTTC. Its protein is CASSPTGYEQFF.

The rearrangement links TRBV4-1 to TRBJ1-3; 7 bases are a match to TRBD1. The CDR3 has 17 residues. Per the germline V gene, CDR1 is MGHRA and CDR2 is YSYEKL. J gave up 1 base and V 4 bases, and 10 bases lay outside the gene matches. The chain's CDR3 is CASSPRGTVFSGNTIYF. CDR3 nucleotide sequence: TGCGCCAGCAGCCCCCGAGGGACAGTATTTTCTGGAAACACCATATATTTT.

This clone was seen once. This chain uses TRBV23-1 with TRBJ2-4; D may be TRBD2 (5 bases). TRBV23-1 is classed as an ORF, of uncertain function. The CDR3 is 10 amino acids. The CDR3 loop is CYGGQNIQYF. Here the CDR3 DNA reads TGCTACGGAGGACAAAACATTCAGTACTTC.

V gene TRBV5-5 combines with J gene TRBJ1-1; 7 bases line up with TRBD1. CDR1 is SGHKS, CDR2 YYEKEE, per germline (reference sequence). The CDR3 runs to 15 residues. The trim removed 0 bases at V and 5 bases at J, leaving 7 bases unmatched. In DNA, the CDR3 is TGTGCCAGCAGCTTGGGGCCGGGACAGAGAACTGAAGCTTTCTTT. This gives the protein CASSLGPGQRTEAFF.

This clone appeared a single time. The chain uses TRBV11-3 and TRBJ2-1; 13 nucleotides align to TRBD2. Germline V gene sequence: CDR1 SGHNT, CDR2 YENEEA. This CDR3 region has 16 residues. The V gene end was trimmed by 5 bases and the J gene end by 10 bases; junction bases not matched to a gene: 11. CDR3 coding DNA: TGTGCCAGCAGCCCCGGAGGACTAGCGGGAGAACGAGAGCAGTTCTTC. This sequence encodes CASSPGGLAGEREQFF.

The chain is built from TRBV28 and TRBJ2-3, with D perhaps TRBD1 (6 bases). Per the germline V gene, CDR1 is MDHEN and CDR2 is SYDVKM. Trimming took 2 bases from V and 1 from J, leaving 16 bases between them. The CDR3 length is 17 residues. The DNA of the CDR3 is TGTGCCAGCAGTTTAGGGGCAGGGGTGAGTGGCACAGATACGCAGTATTTT. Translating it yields CASSLGAGVSGTDTQYF.

CDR3: CASSTGGASNQPQHF. Written as DNA, the CDR3 is TGTGCCAGTAGTACAGGGGGCGCAAGCAATCAGCCCCAGCATTTT. The chain recombines TRBV19 with TRBJ1-5; 8 bases match TRBD1. The CDR3 loop spans 15 amino acids. Unmatched junction bases numbered 3, after V lost 4 bases and J lost 1 base. Germline V CDR1 and CDR2: LNHDA, SQIVND (reference sequence). Drawing the rest from reference TRBV19 and TRBJ1-5, the complete variable domain is DGGITQSPKYLFRKEGQNVTLSCEQNLNHDAMYWYRQDPGQGLRLIYYSQIVNDFQKGDIAEGYSVSREKKESFPLTVTSAQKNPTAFYLCASSTGGASNQPQHFGDGTRLSIL.

CDR3 nucleotides: TGTGCCAGCAGCCCTGAAATGCGCTCCTACAATGAGCAGTTCTTC. This encodes CASSPEMRSYNEQFF. The chain has TRBV21-1 and TRBJ2-1; the D call in the table, TRBD2, was not verified against the DNA. TRBV21-1 is given as a pseudogene. The CDR3 length is 15 residues.

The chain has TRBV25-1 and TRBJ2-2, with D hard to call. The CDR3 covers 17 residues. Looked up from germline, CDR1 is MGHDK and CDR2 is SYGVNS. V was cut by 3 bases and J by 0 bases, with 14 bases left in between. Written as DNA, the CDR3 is TGTGCCAGCAGTGATTCTAGTGGAAACGCGAACACCGGGGAGCTGTTTTTT. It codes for CASSDSSGNANTGELFF.

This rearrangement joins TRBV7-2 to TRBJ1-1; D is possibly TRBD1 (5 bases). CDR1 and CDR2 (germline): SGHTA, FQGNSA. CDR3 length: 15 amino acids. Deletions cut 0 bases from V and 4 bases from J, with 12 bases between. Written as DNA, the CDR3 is TGTGCCAGCAGCTTAGCTGGCAGGGTAGGCACTGAAGCTTTCTTT. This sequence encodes CASSLAGRVGTEAFF.

In nucleotides, the CDR3 is TGTGCCAGCAGCTTAGGTGTCGGCCAGGGCAACACCGGGGAGCTGTTTTTT. This codes for CASSLGVGQGNTGELFF. The V call is TRBV7-9, the J call TRBJ2-2; a possible D gene is TRBD1 (5 bases). V shed 1 base and J shed 2 bases, with 14 bases lying between them. This CDR3 region has 17 residues. Germline V gene data show CDR1 as SEHNR and CDR2 as FQNEAQ (reference sequence).

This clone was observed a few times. Written as DNA, the CDR3 is TGTGCCAGCAGTTACTCGAGTACGGGTAACACTGAAGCTTTCTTT. This encodes CASSYSSTGNTEAFF. The chain combines TRBV6-5 with TRBJ1-1; no firm D call. The ends were cut back, 0 bases at V and 2 bases at J, with 10 bases in the middle. The CDR3 contains 15 residues. Germline V CDR1 and CDR2: MNHEY, SVGAGI.

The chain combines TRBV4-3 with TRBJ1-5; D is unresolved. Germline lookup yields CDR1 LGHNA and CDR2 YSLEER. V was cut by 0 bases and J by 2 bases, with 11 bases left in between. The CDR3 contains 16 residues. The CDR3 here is CASSQDTGGGNQPQHF. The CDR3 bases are TGCGCCAGCAGCCAAGATACTGGCGGGGGCAATCAGCCCCAGCATTTT.

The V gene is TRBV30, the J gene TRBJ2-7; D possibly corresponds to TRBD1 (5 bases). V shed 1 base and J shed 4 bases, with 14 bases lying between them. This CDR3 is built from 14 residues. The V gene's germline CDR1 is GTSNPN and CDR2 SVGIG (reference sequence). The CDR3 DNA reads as TGTGCCTGGAGTGCCCTGACAGATAATTACGAGCAGTACTTC. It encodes CAWSALTDNYEQYF.